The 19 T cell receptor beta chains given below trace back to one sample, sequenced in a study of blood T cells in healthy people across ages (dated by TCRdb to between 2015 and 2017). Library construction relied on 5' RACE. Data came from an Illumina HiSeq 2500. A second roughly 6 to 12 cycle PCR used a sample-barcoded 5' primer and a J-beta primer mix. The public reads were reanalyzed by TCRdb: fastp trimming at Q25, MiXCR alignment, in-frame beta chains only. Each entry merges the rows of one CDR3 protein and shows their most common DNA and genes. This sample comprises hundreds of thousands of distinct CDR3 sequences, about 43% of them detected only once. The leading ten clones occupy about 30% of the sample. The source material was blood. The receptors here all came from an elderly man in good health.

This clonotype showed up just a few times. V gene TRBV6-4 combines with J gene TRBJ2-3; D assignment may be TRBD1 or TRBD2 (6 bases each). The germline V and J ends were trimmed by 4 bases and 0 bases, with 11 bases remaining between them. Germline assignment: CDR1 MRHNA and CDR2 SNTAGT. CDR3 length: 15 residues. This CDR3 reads CASSVLGGSTDTQYF. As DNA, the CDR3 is TGTGCCAGCAGTGTCTTAGGGGGGAGCACAGATACGCAGTATTTT.

In DNA, the CDR3 is TGCGCCAGCAGCCAACAAATCCGGGACAGTTTCTACGAGCAGTACTTC. This sequence encodes CASSQQIRDSFYEQYF. The J gene is TRBJ2-7, the V gene TRBV4-3; 7 bases align to TRBD1. There are 16 residues in the CDR3. The V gene end was trimmed by 2 bases and the J gene end by 3 bases; junction bases not matched to a gene: 10. From germline, CDR1 is LGHNA and CDR2 YSLEER.

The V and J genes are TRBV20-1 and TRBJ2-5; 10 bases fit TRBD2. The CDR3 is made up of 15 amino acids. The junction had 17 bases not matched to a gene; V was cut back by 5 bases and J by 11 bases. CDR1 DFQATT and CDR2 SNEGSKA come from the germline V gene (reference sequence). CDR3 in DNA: TGCAGTGCTTCCCACGGACTAGCGGTATCCTATGAGCAGTACTTC. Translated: CSASHGLAVSYEQYF.

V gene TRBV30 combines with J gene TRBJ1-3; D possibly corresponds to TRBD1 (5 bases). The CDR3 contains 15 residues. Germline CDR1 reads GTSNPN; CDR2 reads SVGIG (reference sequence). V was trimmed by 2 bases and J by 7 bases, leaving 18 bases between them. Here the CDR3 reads CAWSMAGLRYNTIYF. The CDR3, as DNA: TGTGCCTGGAGTATGGCAGGGCTCCGTTATAACACCATATATTTT.

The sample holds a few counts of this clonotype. CDR3 coding DNA: TGTGCCAGCTCACCACGTATGAACACTGAAGCTTTCTTT. Encoded protein: CASSPRMNTEAFF. The V call is TRBV18, the J call TRBJ1-1; unclear D gene. Germline CDR1 KGHSH, CDR2 LQKENI. V lost 1 base, J lost 0 bases, and 3 bases lay in between. CDR3 length: 13 residues.

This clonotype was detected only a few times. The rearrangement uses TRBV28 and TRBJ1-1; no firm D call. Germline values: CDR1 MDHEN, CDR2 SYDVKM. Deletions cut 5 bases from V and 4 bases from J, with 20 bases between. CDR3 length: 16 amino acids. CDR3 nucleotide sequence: TGTGCCAGCAGTCTCTCGATGTCCCTCTCGGGCACTGAAGCTTTCTTT. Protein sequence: CASSLSMSLSGTEAFF.

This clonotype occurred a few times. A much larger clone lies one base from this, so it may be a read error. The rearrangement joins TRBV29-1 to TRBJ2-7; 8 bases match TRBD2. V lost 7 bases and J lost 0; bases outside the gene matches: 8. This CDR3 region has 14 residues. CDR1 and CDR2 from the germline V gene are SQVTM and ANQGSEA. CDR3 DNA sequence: TGCAGCGCTGCTCGGGAGGGGGACTCCTACGAGCAGTACTTC. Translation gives CSAAREGDSYEQYF.

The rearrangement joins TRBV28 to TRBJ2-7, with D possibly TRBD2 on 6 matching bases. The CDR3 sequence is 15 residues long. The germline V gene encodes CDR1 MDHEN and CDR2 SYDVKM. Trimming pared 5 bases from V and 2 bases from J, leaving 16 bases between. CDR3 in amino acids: CASSPPGELTYEQYF. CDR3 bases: TGTGCCAGCAGTCCGCCGGGGGAATTGACCTACGAGCAGTACTTC.

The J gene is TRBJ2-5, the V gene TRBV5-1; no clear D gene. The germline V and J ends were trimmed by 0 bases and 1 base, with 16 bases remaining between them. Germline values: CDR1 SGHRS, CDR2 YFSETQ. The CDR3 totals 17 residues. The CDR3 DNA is TGCGCCAGCAGCTTGGCGTCTACTCGCACGCCCCAAGAGACCCAGTACTTC. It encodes CASSLASTRTPQETQYF.

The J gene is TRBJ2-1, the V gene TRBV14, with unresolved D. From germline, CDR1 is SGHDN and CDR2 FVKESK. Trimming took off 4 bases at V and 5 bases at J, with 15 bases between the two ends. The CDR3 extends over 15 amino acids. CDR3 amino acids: CASSPRYGAHNEQFF. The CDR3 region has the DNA TGTGCCAGCAGCCCGAGGTACGGAGCGCACAATGAGCAGTTCTTC.

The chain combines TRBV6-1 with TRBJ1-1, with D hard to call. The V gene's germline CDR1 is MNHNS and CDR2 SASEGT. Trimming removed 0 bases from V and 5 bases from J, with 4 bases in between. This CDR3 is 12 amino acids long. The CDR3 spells CASSEAETEAFF. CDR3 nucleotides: TGTGCCAGCAGTGAAGCGGAGACTGAAGCTTTCTTT.

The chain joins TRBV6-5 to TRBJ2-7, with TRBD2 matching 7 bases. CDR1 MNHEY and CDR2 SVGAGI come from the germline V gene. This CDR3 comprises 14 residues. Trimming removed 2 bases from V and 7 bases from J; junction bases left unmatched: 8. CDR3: CASSYERGRDEQYF. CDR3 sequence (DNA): TGTGCCAGCAGTTACGAGCGGGGAAGAGATGAGCAGTACTTC.

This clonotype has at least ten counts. The CDR3 reads CASRLASGIRYEQFF. The CDR3 coding sequence is TGTGCCAGCAGACTGGCTAGCGGAATTAGATATGAGCAGTTCTTC. This sequence joins TRBV7-2 and TRBJ2-1; TRBD2 matches 7 bases. J lost 8 bases, V lost 6 bases, and 13 bases had no gene match. The V gene's germline CDR1 is SGHTA and CDR2 FQGNSA. CDR3 length equals 15 residues. The entire variable domain, with the rest obtained from reference TRBV7-2 and TRBJ2-1, is as follows: GAGVSQSPSNKVTEKGKDVELRCDPISGHTALYWYRQSLGQGLEFLIYFQGNSAPDKSGLPSDRFSAERTGGSVSTLTIQRTQQEDSAVYLCASRLASGIRYEQFFGPGTRLTVL.

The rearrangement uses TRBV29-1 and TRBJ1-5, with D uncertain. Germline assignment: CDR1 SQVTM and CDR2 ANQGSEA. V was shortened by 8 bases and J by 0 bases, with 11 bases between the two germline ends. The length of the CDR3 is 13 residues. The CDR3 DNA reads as TGCAGCATACCCGGGAGTAGCAATCAGCCCCAGCATTTT. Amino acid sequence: CSIPGSSNQPQHF. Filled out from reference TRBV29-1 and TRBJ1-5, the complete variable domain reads SAVISQKPSRDICQRGTSLTIQCQVDSQVTMMFWYRQQPGQSLTLIATANQGSEATYESGFVIDKFPISRPNLTFSTLTVSNMSPEDSSIYLCSIPGSSNQPQHFGDGTRLSIL.

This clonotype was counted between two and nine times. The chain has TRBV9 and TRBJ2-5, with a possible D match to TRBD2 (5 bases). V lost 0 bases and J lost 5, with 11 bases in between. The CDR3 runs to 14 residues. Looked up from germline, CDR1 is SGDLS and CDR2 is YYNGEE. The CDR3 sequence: CASSVDPWTETQYF. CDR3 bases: TGTGCCAGCAGCGTAGATCCATGGACTGAGACCCAGTACTTC.

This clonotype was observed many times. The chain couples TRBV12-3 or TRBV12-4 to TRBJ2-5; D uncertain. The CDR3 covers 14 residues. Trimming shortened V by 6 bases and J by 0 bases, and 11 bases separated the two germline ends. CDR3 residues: CASSRHLYQETQYF. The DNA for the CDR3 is TGTGCCAGCAGCAGACACTTGTACCAAGAGACCCAGTACTTC.

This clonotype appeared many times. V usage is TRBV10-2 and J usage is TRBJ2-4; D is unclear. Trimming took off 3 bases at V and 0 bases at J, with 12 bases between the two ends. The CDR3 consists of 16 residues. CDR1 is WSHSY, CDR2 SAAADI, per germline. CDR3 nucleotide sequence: TGCGCCAGCAGTGATAGTGGGAATTTAGCCAAAAACATTCAGTACTTC. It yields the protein CASSDSGNLAKNIQYF.

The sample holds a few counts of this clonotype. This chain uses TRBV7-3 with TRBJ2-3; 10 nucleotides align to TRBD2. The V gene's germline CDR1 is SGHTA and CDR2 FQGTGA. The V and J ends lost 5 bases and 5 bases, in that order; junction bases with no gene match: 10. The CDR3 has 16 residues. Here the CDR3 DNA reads TGTGCCAGCAGCATACGAAGCGGGAGGGGCGGAGATACGCAGTATTTT. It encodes CASSIRSGRGGDTQYF.

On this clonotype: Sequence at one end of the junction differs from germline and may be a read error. The CDR3 loop is CASSPLEGHYGYTF. Here the CDR3 DNA reads TGTGCCAGCTCGCCACTTGAGGGTCACTATGGCTACACCTTC. The chain employs TRBV18 and TRBJ1-2, with unresolved D. The CDR3 sequence is 14 residues long. CDR1 is KGHSH and CDR2 is LQKENI in the germline V gene.